The 32 T cell receptor beta chains below were found in one sample sequenced in a study of radiation and T cells in renal cell carcinoma. Indicated time point: blood 2 weeks post-SBRT. Noted treatment: 15 Gy SBRT to primary tumor, nephrectomy 4 weeks later. TCRdb's table, derived via immunoSEQ multiplex PCR, lists solely in-frame clones and lacks some. Here the sample spans 100,000 to 150,000 clones, about four fifths being singletons. Here the sequenced sample was blood, taken from a patient whose treatment included radiotherapy and nephrectomy. Source of these receptors: a man aged 50 to 59 with renal cell carcinoma.

As regards this clone: This CDR3 is also generated by other DNA sequences in the sample. The chain employs TRBV6-1 and TRBJ1-2, with TRBD1 matching 8 bases. The CDR3 is 13 amino acids. Per the germline V gene, CDR1 is MNHNS and CDR2 is SASEGT. J was trimmed by 3 bases and V by 6 bases; bases with no gene match: 3. The DNA for the CDR3 is TGTGCCAGCAGAAGGGGACAGGACTATGGCTACACCTTC. Protein sequence: CASRRGQDYGYTF.

This clone was counted at least ten times. V is TRBV7-2 and J is TRBJ2-6; D is uncertain. The CDR3 has 13 amino acids. V was trimmed by 3 bases and J by 3 bases, leaving 3 bases between them. From germline, CDR1 is SGHTA and CDR2 FQGNSA. CDR3: CASSFFGANVLTF. The CDR3, as DNA: TGTGCCAGCAGCTTTTTTGGGGCCAACGTCCTGACTTTC.

This clone has a single count. V gene TRBV7-9 combines with J gene TRBJ1-2; 11 positions match TRBD1. Trimming at V came to 0 bases and at J to 4 bases, leaving 1 base not matched to a gene. The CDR3 spans 15 residues. CDR1 and CDR2 (germline): SEHNR, FQNEAQ (reference sequence). The CDR3 region is CASSLAGTGGYGYTF. The CDR3 DNA reads as TGTGCCAGCAGCTTAGCGGGGACAGGGGGCTATGGCTACACCTTC.

V gene TRBV5-8 combines with J gene TRBJ1-4; D is unresolved. This CDR3 is built from 14 residues. Germline V gives CDR1 SGHTS, CDR2 YDEGEE. V lost 4 bases to trimming and J lost 8 bases, with 15 bases between them. The CDR3 protein is CASSRGFVVEKLFF. CDR3 DNA: TGTGCCAGCAGCCGAGGGTTCGTAGTGGAAAAACTGTTTTTT.

The V call is TRBV6-6, the J call TRBJ1-4, with 7 bases matching TRBD1. The CDR3 sequence is 15 residues long. After removal of 2 bases from V and 4 bases from J, the junction contained 4 bases not matched to a gene. Germline V lookup: CDR1 MNHNY, CDR2 SVGAGI (reference sequence). This chain's CDR3 is CASSYPGTDNEKLFF. In DNA, the CDR3 is TGTGCCAGCAGTTACCCAGGGACAGATAATGAAAAACTGTTTTTT.

The chain carries TRBV19 and TRBJ2-1; 11 bases line up with TRBD1. The germline CDR1 and CDR2 sequences are LNHDA and SQIVND (reference sequence). Losses at the gene ends were 7 bases for V and 9 bases for J; bases not matched to a gene: 5. The CDR3 is 13 amino acids. The CDR3: CASKRTGGGEQFF. DNA for the CDR3: TGTGCCAGTAAACGGACAGGGGGCGGTGAGCAGTTCTTC.

The chain has TRBV6-1 and TRBJ2-7; D not resolved. This CDR3 contains 13 residues. CDR1 MNHNS and CDR2 SASEGT come from the germline V gene. V was cut by 5 bases and J by 2 bases, with 10 bases left in between. DNA of the CDR3: TGTGCCAGCAGTTTTGGCCGGCCCTACGAGCAGTACTTC. Protein sequence: CASSFGRPYEQYF.

The chain links TRBV2 to TRBJ2-3; D could derive from TRBD1 or TRBD2 (5 bases each). From germline, CDR1 is SNHLY and CDR2 FYNNEI. Trimming shortened V by 6 bases and J by 12 bases, and 13 bases separated the two germline ends. The CDR3 is made up of 11 amino acids. The CDR3 coding sequence is TGTGCCAGCAGGGGGGTGGAAGGACAGTATTTT. Translated: CASRGVEGQYF. The complete variable domain, with remaining parts taken from reference TRBV2 and TRBJ2-3, reads EPEVTQTPSHQVTQMGQEVILRCVPISNHLYFYWYRQILGQKVEFLVSFYNNEISEKSEIFDDQFSVERPDGSNFTLKIRSTKLEDSAMYFCASRGVEGQYFGPGTRLTVL.

The rearrangement joins TRBV7-9 to TRBJ1-4, with 9 bases that match TRBD1. CDR1 and CDR2 (germline): SEHNR, FQNEAQ (reference sequence). The CDR3 is made up of 14 amino acids. The V and J ends lost 8 bases and 5 bases, in that order; junction bases with no gene match: 6. Written as DNA, the CDR3 is TGTGCCAGCTTTTGGGACAGGGAGAATGAAAAACTGTTTTTT. It yields the protein CASFWDRENEKLFF.

CDR3 sequence (DNA): TGTGCCAGTAGTATAGGAAGCCAGAATGAAAAACTGTTTTTT. Translated, it gives CASSIGSQNEKLFF. The genes are TRBV19 and TRBJ1-4; D not certain. Germline CDR1 is LNHDA and CDR2 is SQIVND (reference sequence). Deletions cut 1 base from V and 5 bases from J, with 8 bases between. The CDR3 is 14 amino acids.

The chain uses TRBV29-1 and TRBJ2-1; 16 bases map to TRBD2. CDR1 is SQVTM and CDR2 is ANQGSEA in the germline V gene. This CDR3 is built from 18 residues. J lost 7 bases, V lost 4 bases, and 13 bases had no gene match. The DNA for the CDR3 is TGCAGCGTTGTTAGCGGGACTAGCGGGGGGGCTTCGTTTAATGAGCAGTTCTTC. Encoded protein: CSVVSGTSGGASFNEQFF.

The chain employs TRBV13 and TRBJ2-6; maybe TRBD1 (6 bases). This CDR3 has 17 residues. Germline CDR1 is PRHDT and CDR2 is FYEKMQ (reference sequence). Trimming removed 4 bases at V and 2 bases at J, with 15 bases between. The CDR3 loop reads CASSWLTGLAGANVLTF. CDR3 bases: TGTGCCAGCAGCTGGTTAACAGGGTTGGCTGGGGCCAACGTCCTGACTTTC.

The chain recombines TRBV19 with TRBJ1-6, with D tentatively TRBD1 (6 bases). This CDR3 has 18 residues. The V and J ends lost 5 bases and 0 bases respectively, with 17 bases between them. Germline CDR1 reads LNHDA; CDR2 reads SQIVND (reference sequence). CDR3 bases: TGTGCCAGTAGTCATACGGGACAACTAAGCTCCTATAATTCACCCCTCCACTTT. Residues: CASSHTGQLSSYNSPLHF.

Points on this clone: Its ends do not fully match the called genes, so a read error is possible. V is TRBV7-7 and J is TRBJ2-3; D possibly corresponds to TRBD1 (5 bases). CDR1 is SSHAT and CDR2 is FNYEAQ in the germline V gene (reference sequence). This CDR3 contains 16 residues. The CDR3: CASSLGGASGQDTQYF. The CDR3 DNA reads as TGTGCTAGCAGCTTAGGTGGGGCATCGGGTCAGGATACGCAGTATTTT.

The J gene is TRBJ1-2, the V gene TRBV6-5; D remains ambiguous. With 6 bases removed from V and 1 base from J, the gap between germline ends came to 12 bases. Germline assignment: CDR1 MNHEY and CDR2 SVGAGI. The CDR3 sequence is 14 residues long. CDR3 coding DNA: TGTGCCAGCAGATTAGGCGACGGTAACTATGGCTACACCTTC. It yields the protein CASRLGDGNYGYTF.

This sequence joins TRBV28 and TRBJ1-5, with D uncertain. Germline assignment: CDR1 MDHEN and CDR2 SYDVKM. The length of the CDR3 is 19 residues. V was trimmed by 3 bases and J by 0 bases, leaving 21 bases between them. The CDR3 nucleotides are TGTGCCAGCAGTTTTCATCTGGGTACCCAAGACGATAGCAATCAGCCCCAGCATTTT. It specifies CASSFHLGTQDDSNQPQHF. Full variable domain (remainder filled in from reference TRBV28 and TRBJ1-5): DVKVTQSSRYLVKRTGEKVFLECVQDMDHENMFWYRQDPGLGLRLIYFSYDVKMKEKGDIPEGYSVSREKKERFSLILESASTNQTSMYLCASSFHLGTQDDSNQPQHFGDGTRLSIL.

The CDR3 protein is CASSEDRDFSVEQYF. Here the CDR3 DNA reads TGTGCCAGCAGTGAAGACAGGGACTTTAGCGTGGAGCAGTACTTC. The chain has TRBV28 and TRBJ2-7; D possibly corresponds to TRBD1 (7 bases). The CDR3 is 15 residues long. V lost 5 bases, J lost 7 bases, and 21 bases lay in between. Germline-derived CDR1 and CDR2 are MDHEN and SYDVKM.

This clone has a single count. The chain combines TRBV6-1 with TRBJ2-7; tentatively, D is TRBD1 (5 bases). Per the germline V gene, CDR1 is MNHNS and CDR2 is SASEGT. The CDR3 is 12 amino acids. The ends were cut back, 8 bases at V and 1 base at J, with 9 bases in the middle. The CDR3 protein is CASYRYSYEQYF. Written as DNA, the CDR3 is TGTGCCAGCTACAGGTATTCCTACGAGCAGTACTTC.

The chain joins TRBV6-6 to TRBJ1-5, with D unclear. The CDR3 is 15 residues long. Looked up from germline, CDR1 is MNHNY and CDR2 is SVGAGI (reference sequence). V was trimmed by 5 bases and J by 0 bases, leaving 11 bases between them. The CDR3 protein is CASSLLDFSNQPQHF. DNA of the CDR3: TGTGCCAGCAGTCTACTTGATTTTAGCAATCAGCCCCAGCATTTT.

The count of this clone is one. V gene TRBV1 combines with J gene TRBJ2-5. TRBV1 is tagged as a pseudogene. This CDR3 spans 15 amino acids. Here the CDR3 reads CISSSPGTSQETQYF. For the CDR3, the DNA is TGCATCAGCAGCTCGCCAGGGACCTCCCAAGAGACCCAGTACTTC.

The genes are TRBV15 and TRBJ2-7; the match to TRBD2 covers 9 bases. Germline assignment: CDR1 LNHNV and CDR2 YYDKDF (reference sequence). Germline trimming cut 4 bases from V and 3 bases from J; bases unmatched to any gene: 7. This CDR3 is 15 amino acids long. CDR3 bases: TGTGCCACCAGCACTTTACAGCGGGAGGACTACGAGCAGTACTTC. Protein sequence: CATSTLQREDYEQYF. The full variable domain, completed using reference TRBV15 and TRBJ2-7, is DAMVIQNPRYQVTQFGKPVTLSCSQTLNHNVMYWYQQKSSQAPKLLFHYYDKDFNNEADTPDNFQSRRPNTSFCFLDIRSPGLGDTAMYLCATSTLQREDYEQYFGPGTRLTVT.

The chain has TRBV5-1 and TRBJ2-3; TRBD2 matches 8 bases. With V trimmed by 5 bases and J by 4 bases, 9 bases remained unmatched. Germline V CDR1 and CDR2: SGHRS, YFSETQ. The CDR3 is 15 residues long. The CDR3 DNA reads TGCGCCAGCAGTATTGGGGCTAGCGGGCCAGATACGCAGTATTTT. Translation: CASSIGASGPDTQYF. Complete variable domain (other parts from reference TRBV5-1 and TRBJ2-3): KAGVTQTPRYLIKTRGQQVTLSCSPISGHRSVSWYQQTPGQGLQFLFEYFSETQRNKGNFPGRFSGRQFSNSRSEMNVSTLELGDSALYLCASSIGASGPDTQYFGPGTRLTVL.

The chain joins TRBV13 to TRBJ2-7; 10 bases are a match to TRBD2. Germline V gene data show CDR1 as PRHDT and CDR2 as FYEKMQ (reference sequence). J lost 0 bases, V lost 0 bases, and 2 bases had no gene match. The CDR3 is 16 amino acids. As DNA, the CDR3 is TGTGCCAGCAGCTTAGGCTTAGCGGGGGGCTCCTACGAGCAGTACTTC. Protein product: CASSLGLAGGSYEQYF.

The CDR3 loop is CASSFIRSQPQHF. For the CDR3, the DNA is TGTGCCAGCAGTTTTATACGGAGTCAGCCCCAGCATTTT. The J gene is TRBJ1-5, the V gene TRBV28; no clear D gene. CDR3 length equals 13 residues. V lost 3 bases and J lost 6, with 9 bases in between. The germline gives CDR1 MDHEN, CDR2 SYDVKM.

The rearrangement links TRBV27 to TRBJ1-2; D possibly corresponds to TRBD1 (6 bases). The CDR3 runs 15 residues. V was shortened by 6 bases and J by 2 bases, with 16 bases between the two germline ends. CDR1 is MNHEY, CDR2 SMNVEV, per germline (reference sequence). CDR3 sequence (DNA): TGTGCCAGCAGAATCACAGGGACCCTCAACTATGGCTACACCTTC. This gives the protein CASRITGTLNYGYTF.

This rearrangement joins TRBV4-2 to TRBJ1-6; TRBD1 agrees at 8 bases. This CDR3 is 18 amino acids long. V lost 3 bases, J lost 1 base, and 8 bases stayed unmatched. The germline V gene encodes CDR1 LGHNA and CDR2 YNFKEQ. The CDR3 loop reads CASSQPDRGGSYNSPLHF. The DNA of the CDR3 is TGTGCCAGCAGCCAGCCCGACAGGGGCGGGTCCTATAATTCACCCCTCCACTTT.

The chain employs TRBV7-9 and TRBJ2-2; D not resolved. Germline V gene sequence: CDR1 SEHNR, CDR2 FQNEAQ (reference sequence). CDR3 size: 16 residues. The ends were cut back, 5 bases at V and 4 bases at J, with 17 bases in the middle. CDR3 residues: CASSPPAKRSTGELFF. The CDR3 nucleotides read TGTGCCAGCAGCCCCCCTGCCAAACGGTCCACCGGGGAGCTGTTTTTT.

This clone was detected only once. This chain joins TRBV28 and TRBJ1-5; 9 positions match TRBD1. There are 17 residues in the CDR3. Trimming removed 3 bases from V and 2 bases from J; junction bases left unmatched: 8. Germline V lookup: CDR1 MDHEN, CDR2 SYDVKM. CDR3 in amino acids: CASSFYRGLFGNQPQHF. The CDR3 coding sequence is TGTGCCAGCAGTTTTTACAGGGGGCTCTTCGGCAATCAGCCCCAGCATTTT.

This clone was observed a single time. This chain uses TRBV19 with TRBJ2-3; weak D call: TRBD2 (6 bases). The germline CDR1 and CDR2 sequences are LNHDA and SQIVND (reference sequence). V shed 5 bases and J shed 5 bases, with 14 bases lying between them. The CDR3 covers 14 residues. The CDR3 nucleotides are TGTGCCAGTAGTTCGCGGGAAATCCGAGATACGCAGTATTTT. It is translated as CASSSREIRDTQYF.

V is TRBV5-1 and J is TRBJ2-1, with 8 bases matching TRBD1. V was pared by 2 bases and J by 6 bases, with 1 base of the junction left unmatched. Germline CDR1 is SGHRS and CDR2 is YFSETQ. This CDR3 spans 13 amino acids. The CDR3 sequence is CASSLGQGNEQFF. CDR3 DNA sequence: TGCGCCAGCAGCTTAGGACAGGGCAATGAGCAGTTCTTC.

The chain carries TRBV15 and TRBJ2-5; possibly TRBD2 for D (6 bases). Germline V gene lookup returns CDR1 LNHNV and CDR2 YYDKDF (reference sequence). The V gene lost 0 bases and the J gene lost 4 bases, with 9 bases spanning the gap. CDR3 length: 14 residues. The DNA of the CDR3 is TGTGCCACCAGCAGAGATAACGGGGGAGAGACCCAGTACTTC. Translation gives CATSRDNGGETQYF.

In this sample, this clone turned up once. The rearrangement links TRBV28 to TRBJ1-5; D is perhaps TRBD1 (5 bases). Germline V gene data show CDR1 as MDHEN and CDR2 as SYDVKM. The V gene lost 3 bases and the J gene lost 1 base, with 10 bases spanning the gap. The CDR3 spans 15 residues. Here the CDR3 reads CASSFLSGSNQPQHF. In DNA, the CDR3 is TGTGCCAGCAGTTTTCTCTCAGGGAGCAATCAGCCCCAGCATTTT.